These 11 T cell receptor beta chains came from one sample sequenced in a study of T-cell memory formation after mild COVID-19. TCRdb recomputed calls from the 5' RACE reads with MiXCR, one row per CDR3 protein. The sample holds roughly 580,000 distinct CDR3 sequences, approximately 18% seen once. The material sequenced was PBMCs or a T cell subset sorted from them (not recorded which). The receptors originated from an adult woman who had mild COVID-19 (a few samples of this study predate the infection). Cell type and time point are not known.

This chain connects TRBV6-5 to TRBJ2-5, with 9 nucleotides matching TRBD1. The length of the CDR3 is 13 residues. The ends lost 2 bases at V and 12 bases at J; junction bases unmatched: 7. CDR1 is MNHEY and CDR2 is SVGAGI in the germline V gene. CDR3 coding DNA: TGTGCCAGCAGTTACAGGGACAGGGCCTATGAGTACTTC. It specifies CASSYRDRAYEYF.

This chain uses TRBV6-1 with TRBJ1-5; TRBD1 agrees at 7 bases. Losses at the gene ends were 5 bases for V and 0 bases for J; bases not matched to a gene: 4. The CDR3 covers 15 residues. Germline V gene sequence: CDR1 MNHNS, CDR2 SASEGT. The CDR3 loop reads CASSWDRDSNQPQHF. The CDR3 coding sequence is TGTGCCAGCAGTTGGGACAGAGATAGCAATCAGCCCCAGCATTTT.

This rearrangement joins TRBV12-3 or TRBV12-4 to TRBJ2-7; D perhaps matches TRBD2 (5 bases). The CDR3 is made up of 13 amino acids. The V gene lost 5 bases and the J gene lost 7 bases, with 15 bases spanning the gap. In DNA form, the CDR3 reads TGTGCCAGCAGTCCCGCCCGGGAAGAAGAGCAGTACTTC. Amino acids: CASSPAREEEQYF.

At least ten counts were recorded for this clonotype. The rearrangement joins TRBV10-3 to TRBJ2-7; possible D gene TRBD2, 6 bases. V lost 6 bases and J 4 bases, leaving 10 bases between the germline ends. The germline CDR1 and CDR2 sequences are ENHRY and SYGVKD. This CDR3 has 12 amino acids. The CDR3 nucleotides are TGTGCCATCAGAAGGGACTTTTACGAGCAGTACTTC. Its protein is CAIRRDFYEQYF.

This sequence joins TRBV27 and TRBJ2-7; 11 bases align to TRBD2. The CDR3 runs 15 residues. Germline CDR1 reads MNHEY; CDR2 reads SMNVEV (reference sequence). The V gene end was trimmed by 4 bases and the J gene end by 2 bases; junction bases not matched to a gene: 4. The CDR3: CASSSLAGATYEQYF. In DNA form, the CDR3 reads TGTGCCAGCAGTTCACTAGCGGGGGCCACCTACGAGCAGTACTTC.

There are a few counts of this clonotype. The rearrangement uses TRBV4-3 and TRBJ2-1, with D possibly being TRBD2 (7 bases). This CDR3 region has 16 residues. V was cut by 0 bases and J by 8 bases, with 17 bases left in between. CDR1 and CDR2 from the germline V gene are LGHNA and YSLEER. CDR3 loop: CASSQDLMGGAYEQFF. DNA for the CDR3: TGCGCCAGCAGCCAAGACCTGATGGGGGGGGCGTATGAGCAGTTCTTC.

The chain is built from TRBV3-1 and TRBJ1-2; 7 nucleotides align to TRBD1. The germline V gene encodes CDR1 LGHDT and CDR2 YNNKEL (reference sequence). V was clipped by 0 bases and J by 4 bases; unmatched bases: 5. The CDR3 totals 15 residues. The CDR3, as DNA: TGTGCCAGCAGCCAAGATTACAACAGGGGCTATGGCTACACCTTC. Translation gives CASSQDYNRGYGYTF.

This clonotype has a count of ten or more. This rearrangement joins TRBV2 to TRBJ1-4, with D hard to call. Germline V gives CDR1 SNHLY, CDR2 FYNNEI. The CDR3 sequence is 11 residues long. V was cut by 7 bases and J by 5 bases, with 5 bases left in between. In DNA, the CDR3 is TGTGCCAGCACCCTGAATGAAAAACTGTTTTTT. This translates into CASTLNEKLFF. Full variable domain (remainder filled in from reference TRBV2 and TRBJ1-4): EPEVTQTPSHQVTQMGQEVILRCVPISNHLYFYWYRQILGQKVEFLVSFYNNEISEKSEIFDDQFSVERPDGSNFTLKIRSTKLEDSAMYFCASTLNEKLFFGSGTQLSVL.

V usage is TRBV4-1 and J usage is TRBJ1-5; weak D call: TRBD1 (5 bases). This CDR3 spans 15 amino acids. CDR1 MGHRA and CDR2 YSYEKL come from the germline V gene. V was trimmed by 0 bases and J by 5 bases, leaving 11 bases between them. The DNA for the CDR3 is TGCGCCAGCAGCCAAGACCAGAGGGGCGATCAGCCCCAGCATTTT. Amino acids: CASSQDQRGDQPQHF.

V gene TRBV5-1 combines with J gene TRBJ2-3; 8 nucleotides match TRBD1. V dropped 0 bases and J dropped 4; count of bases not matched to a gene: 7. There are 16 residues in the CDR3. In germline, CDR1 is SGHRS, CDR2 YFSETQ. The CDR3 DNA follows: TGCGCCAGCAGCTTGGCCGGGCAGGGGGCCTCAGATACGCAGTATTTT. It translates to CASSLAGQGASDTQYF.

This clonotype has only a few counts. The chain uses TRBV12-5 and TRBJ2-5, with D possibly matching TRBD2 (6 bases). The V and J ends lost 7 bases and 2 bases respectively, with 14 bases between them. The CDR3 runs to 14 residues. CDR1 and CDR2 from the germline V gene are LGHNT and FRNRAP. The DNA for the CDR3 is TGTGCTAGTGCCTCCTCGGGACTTCAAGAGACCCAGTACTTC. Translating gives CASASSGLQETQYF.